The source of this T cell receptor (beta chain) is a study of T-cell memory formation after mild COVID-19 (dated by TCRdb to the early 2020s). For context, the study as a whole: Most TCR sequence clusters were specific to one of the two donors. Two young, previously healthy adult volunteers, one female and one male, were included in the cohort. Longitudinal TCRalpha and TCRbeta repertoire sequencing tracked T-cell clones expanding and contracting after mild COVID-19 in a couple of donors. The paper's findings and limits, for the study overall: The study included only a couple of mild cases, and larger cohorts that include severe cases with pre-infection samples were judged to be necessary. The second-wave clones that peaked on day 37 were not confirmed to be SARS-CoV-2 specific. Some responding clones were found in pre-infection memory, which suggests that pre-existing cross-reactive memory T cells took part in the SARS-CoV-2 response. Contracting CD4+ clones turned up mainly in the CM and EM memory subsets, whereas EMRA was where CD8+ clones were enriched. Balanced CD4/CD8 phenotypes were observed for clones contracting from day 15 to 85, whereas a bias towards CD4+ was observed for a second wave of clones expanding from day 15 to 37.

As encoded in the germline V gene (reference sequence), CDR1 is DFQATT while CDR2 is SNEGSKA. Trimming at the junction amounts to 0 bases on V and 6 bases on J, and the germline ends lie 20 bases apart. The CDR3 contains 16 residues, cysteine and phenylalanine counted. The only DNA kept is the CDR3, 48 bases in frame from the first base. PBMCs were isolated by Ficoll-Paque density gradient centrifugation. The sequencer was an Illumina NovaSeq 6000. TCRalpha and TCRbeta cDNA libraries were built by 5'RACE with constant-segment primers, adding sample barcodes and unique molecular identifiers. RNA was extracted from every sample with Trizol reagent. Library amplification was performed in two PCR steps, and a second sample barcode and Illumina TruSeq adapters were introduced in the second step. Libraries were sequenced on an Illumina NovaSeq with 2 x 150 bp paired-end reads. The source study handled its data this way. Reads were demultiplexed and collapsed into UMI-guided consensus sequences with migec v1.2.7. Using mixcr v2.1.11, UMI consensuses were aligned to TRA and TRB V and J templates and then assembled into clonotypes. A clonotype was counted as expanded or contracted only when both edgeR and NoisET called the clonotype significant, with the noise models trained on biological replicates. For edgeR calls, the thresholds were a false discovery rate-adjusted p below 0.01 and a log2 fold-change of 1. As an exploratory analysis of dynamics, max-normalized trajectories of the 1000 most abundant clonotypes were examined with PCA combined with hierarchical clustering. Each responding clone was given a CD4 or CD8 phenotype based on the CD4+ and CD8+ repertoires, which had been sequenced separately. TCRdb reprocessed the public reads (quality trimming at Q25 with fastp, clone calling with MiXCR) and kept in-frame beta chains. Entries are consolidated by CDR3 protein sequence, retaining the most common genes and DNA. TCRdb, not the authors, supplied the V and J calls. The table for this sample lists 200,000 or so distinct CDR3 sequences; about a sixth of them were counted only once. Just over 2% of the sample belongs to the ten largest clones.

A word on this clonotype: The specificity of this receptor is unknown. No much larger clone exists at a distance of one base, and base qualities are not known.

The source material was PBMCs or a T cell subset sorted from them (not recorded which). This receptor chain uses TRBV20-1 and TRBJ1-1; TRBD1 is a possible D gene, resting on 6 matching bases. This TCR was sampled from an adult woman who had mild COVID-19 (a few samples of this study predate the infection). The sample titles of this study are shuffled in the database, so cell type and time point are left out; the donor was told from shared clones. The nucleotide sequence reads TGCAGTGCTAGAGATGGGCATCAACGGGGGGGCTCTGAAGCTTTCTTT. Its protein is CSARDGHQRGGSEAFF.